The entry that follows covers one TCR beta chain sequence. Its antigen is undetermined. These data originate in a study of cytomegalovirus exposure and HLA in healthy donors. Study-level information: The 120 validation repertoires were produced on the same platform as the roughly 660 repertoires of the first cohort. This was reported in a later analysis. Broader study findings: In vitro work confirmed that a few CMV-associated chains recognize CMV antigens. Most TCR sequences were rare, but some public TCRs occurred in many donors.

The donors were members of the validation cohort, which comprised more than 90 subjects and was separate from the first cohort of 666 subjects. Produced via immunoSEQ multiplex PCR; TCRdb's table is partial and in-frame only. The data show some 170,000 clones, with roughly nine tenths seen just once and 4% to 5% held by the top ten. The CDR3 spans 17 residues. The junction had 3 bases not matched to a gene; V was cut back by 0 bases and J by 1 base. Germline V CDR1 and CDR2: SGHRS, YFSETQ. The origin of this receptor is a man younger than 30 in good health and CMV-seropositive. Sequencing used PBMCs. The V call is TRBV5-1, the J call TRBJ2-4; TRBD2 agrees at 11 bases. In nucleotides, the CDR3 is TGCGCCAGCAGCTTGGACTCTAGCGGGAGGGCCAAAAACATTCAGTACTTC. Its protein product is CASSLDSSGRAKNIQYF.